Below, one T cell receptor (beta chain) is given with its context. The TCRbeta library was prepared with unique molecular identifiers. TCRdb analysed the PCR reads with MiXCR anew, one entry per CDR3 protein. The table lists 40,000 to 60,000 distinct CDR3 sequences, 9.2% of them singletons, with 27% in the top ten. The CDR3 extends over 15 amino acids. Trimming took off 8 bases at V and 2 bases at J, with 13 bases between the two ends. The germline V gene encodes CDR1 SGHTA and CDR2 FQGTGA. This specimen comes from a study of T-cell reconstitution after alpha-beta-depleted transplantation in children.

The TCR was taken from a male patient under 10 years old who had a stem cell transplant for chronic granulomatous disease, so the T cells may come from the graft donor. Sequencing was performed on PBMCs, mostly from graft donor cells, taken 60 days after TCRalphabeta/CD19-depleted stem cell transplant. The rearrangement uses TRBV7-3 and TRBJ2-6, with D maybe TRBD1 (5 bases). CDR3 loop: CASGHQGPGANVLTF. As DNA, the CDR3 is TGTGCCAGCGGCCATCAGGGCCCTGGGGCCAACGTCCTGACTTTC.